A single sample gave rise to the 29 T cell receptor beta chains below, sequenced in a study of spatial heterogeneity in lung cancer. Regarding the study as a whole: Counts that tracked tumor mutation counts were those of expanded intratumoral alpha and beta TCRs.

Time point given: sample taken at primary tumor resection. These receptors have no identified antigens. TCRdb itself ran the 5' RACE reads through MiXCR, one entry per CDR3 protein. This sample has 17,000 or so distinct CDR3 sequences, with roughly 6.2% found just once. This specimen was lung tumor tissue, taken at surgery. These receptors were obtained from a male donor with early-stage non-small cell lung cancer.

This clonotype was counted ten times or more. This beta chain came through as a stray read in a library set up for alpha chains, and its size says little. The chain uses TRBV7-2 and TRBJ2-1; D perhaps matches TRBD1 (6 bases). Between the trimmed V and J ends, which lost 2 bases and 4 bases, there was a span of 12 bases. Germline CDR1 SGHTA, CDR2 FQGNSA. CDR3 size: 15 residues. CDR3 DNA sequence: TGTGCCAGCAGCTTATCAGACAGGCTATACAATGAGCAGTTCTTC. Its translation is CASSLSDRLYNEQFF.

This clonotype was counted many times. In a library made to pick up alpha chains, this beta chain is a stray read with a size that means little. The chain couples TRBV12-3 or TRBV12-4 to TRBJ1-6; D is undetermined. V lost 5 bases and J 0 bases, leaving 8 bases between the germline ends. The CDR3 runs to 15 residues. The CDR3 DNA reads TGTGCCAGCAGTCCCGAGGGCTCCTATAATTCACCCCTCCACTTT. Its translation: CASSPEGSYNSPLHF.

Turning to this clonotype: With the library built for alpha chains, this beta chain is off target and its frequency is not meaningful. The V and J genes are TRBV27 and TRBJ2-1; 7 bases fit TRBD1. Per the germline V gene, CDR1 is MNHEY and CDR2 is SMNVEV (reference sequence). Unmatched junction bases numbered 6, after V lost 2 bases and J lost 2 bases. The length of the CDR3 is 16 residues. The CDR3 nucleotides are TGTGCCAGCAGTTTAACCCCCGGGACAGCCTACAATGAGCAGTTCTTC. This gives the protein CASSLTPGTAYNEQFF.

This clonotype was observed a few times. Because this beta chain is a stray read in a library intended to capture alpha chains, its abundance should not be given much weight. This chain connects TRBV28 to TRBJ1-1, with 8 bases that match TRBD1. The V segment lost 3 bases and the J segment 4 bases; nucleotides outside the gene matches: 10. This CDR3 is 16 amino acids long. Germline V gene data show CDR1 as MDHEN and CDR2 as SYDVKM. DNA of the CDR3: TGTGCCAGCAGTTTCAGCCCAGGGGGCGGACCCACTGAAGCTTTCTTT. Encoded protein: CASSFSPGGGPTEAFF. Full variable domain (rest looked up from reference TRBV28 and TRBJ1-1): DVKVTQSSRYLVKRTGEKVFLECVQDMDHENMFWYRQDPGLGLRLIYFSYDVKMKEKGDIPEGYSVSREKKERFSLILESASTNQTSMYLCASSFSPGGGPTEAFFGQGTRLTVV.

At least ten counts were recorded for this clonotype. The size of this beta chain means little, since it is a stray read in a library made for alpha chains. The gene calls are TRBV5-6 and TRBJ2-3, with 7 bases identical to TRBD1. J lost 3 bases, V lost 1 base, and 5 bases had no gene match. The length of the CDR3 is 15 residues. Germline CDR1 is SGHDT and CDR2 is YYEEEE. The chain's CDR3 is CASSLNRGTTDTQYF. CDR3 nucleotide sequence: TGTGCCAGCAGCTTGAACAGGGGAACGACAGATACGCAGTATTTT.

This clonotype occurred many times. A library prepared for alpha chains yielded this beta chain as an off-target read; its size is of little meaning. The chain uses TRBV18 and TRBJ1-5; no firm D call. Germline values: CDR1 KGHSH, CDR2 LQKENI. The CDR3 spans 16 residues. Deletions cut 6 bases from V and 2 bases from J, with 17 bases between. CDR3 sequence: CASSARQIKGNQPQHF. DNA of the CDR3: TGTGCCAGCTCCGCGAGACAAATCAAAGGCAATCAGCCCCAGCATTTT. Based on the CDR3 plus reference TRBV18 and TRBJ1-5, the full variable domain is NAGVMQNPRHLVRRRGQEARLRCSPMKGHSHVYWYRQLPEEGLKFMVYLQKENIIDESGMPKERFSAEFPKEGPSILRIQQVVRGDSAAYFCASSARQIKGNQPQHFGDGTRLSIL.

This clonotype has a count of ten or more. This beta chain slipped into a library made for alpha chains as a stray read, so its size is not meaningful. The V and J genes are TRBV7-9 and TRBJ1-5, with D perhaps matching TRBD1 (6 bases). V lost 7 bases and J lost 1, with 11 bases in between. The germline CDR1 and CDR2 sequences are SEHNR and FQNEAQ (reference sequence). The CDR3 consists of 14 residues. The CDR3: CASNLQGSNQPQHF. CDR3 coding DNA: TGTGCCAGCAACTTGCAGGGGAGCAATCAGCCCCAGCATTTT.

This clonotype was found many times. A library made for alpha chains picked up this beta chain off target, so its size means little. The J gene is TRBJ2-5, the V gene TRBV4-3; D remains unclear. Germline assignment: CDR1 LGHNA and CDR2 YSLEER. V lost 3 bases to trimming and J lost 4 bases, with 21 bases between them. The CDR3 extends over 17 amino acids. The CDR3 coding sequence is TGCGCCAGCAGCCAGAATTATGACCCTTCCTCGGTAGAGACCCAGTACTTC. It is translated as CASSQNYDPSSVETQYF.

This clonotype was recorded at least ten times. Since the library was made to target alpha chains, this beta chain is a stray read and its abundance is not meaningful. The CDR3 DNA reads TGTGCCAGCAGCCCGGGACTAGCGGGAGATAGAAAGACCCAGTACTTC. Amino acid sequence: CASSPGLAGDRKTQYF. The chain employs TRBV7-2 and TRBJ2-5; TRBD2 agrees at 14 bases. V shed 5 bases, J shed 6 bases, and the junction held 8 bases outside the gene matches. Per germline, CDR1 SGHTA and CDR2 FQGNSA. This CDR3 spans 16 amino acids.

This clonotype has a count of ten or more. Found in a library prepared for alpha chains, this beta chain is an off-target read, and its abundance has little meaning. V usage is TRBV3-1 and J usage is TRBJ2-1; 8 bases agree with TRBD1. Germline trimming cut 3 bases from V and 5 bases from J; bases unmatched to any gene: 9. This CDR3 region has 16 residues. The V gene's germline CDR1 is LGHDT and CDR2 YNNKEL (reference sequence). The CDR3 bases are TGTGCCAGCAGCCACCGAGCCGGGACAGGTAACAATGAGCAGTTCTTC. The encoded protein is CASSHRAGTGNNEQFF.

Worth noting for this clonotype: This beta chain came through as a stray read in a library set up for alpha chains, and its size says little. The DNA of the CDR3 is TGTGCCAGCAGTTATGAGGCGGGGGTCTTGTACAATGAGCAGTTCTTC. Its translation is CASSYEAGVLYNEQFF. The V gene is TRBV6-2 or TRBV6-3, the J gene TRBJ2-1; 7 bases agree with TRBD2. V dropped 3 bases and J dropped 4; count of bases not matched to a gene: 9. CDR1 and CDR2 (germline): MNHEY, SVGEGT. This CDR3 comprises 16 residues.

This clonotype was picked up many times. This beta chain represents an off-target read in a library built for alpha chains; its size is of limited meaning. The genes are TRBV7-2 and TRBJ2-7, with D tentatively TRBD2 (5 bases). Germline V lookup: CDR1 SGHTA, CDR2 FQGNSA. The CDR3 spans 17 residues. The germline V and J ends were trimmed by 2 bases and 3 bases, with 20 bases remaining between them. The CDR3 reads CASSLKVPGVVGYEQYF. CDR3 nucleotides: TGTGCCAGCAGCTTAAAAGTCCCCGGGGTCGTAGGCTACGAGCAGTACTTC. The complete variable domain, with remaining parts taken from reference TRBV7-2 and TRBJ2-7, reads GAGVSQSPSNKVTEKGKDVELRCDPISGHTALYWYRQSLGQGLEFLIYFQGNSAPDKSGLPSDRFSAERTGGSVSTLTIQRTQQEDSAVYLCASSLKVPGVVGYEQYFGPGTRLTVT.

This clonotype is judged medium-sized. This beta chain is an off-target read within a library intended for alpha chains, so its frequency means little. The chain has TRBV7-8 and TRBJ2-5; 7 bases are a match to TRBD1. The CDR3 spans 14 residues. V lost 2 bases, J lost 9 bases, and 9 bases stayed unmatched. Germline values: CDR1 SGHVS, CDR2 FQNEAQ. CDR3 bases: TGTGCCAGCAGCTTAACAGACAGGGACGGGGCCCAGTACTTC. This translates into CASSLTDRDGAQYF.

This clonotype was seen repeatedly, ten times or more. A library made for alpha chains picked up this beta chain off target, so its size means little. The CDR3 is CASSPPTARLNTEAFF. DNA for the CDR3: TGTGCCAGCAGTCCTCCGACAGCTCGATTGAACACTGAAGCTTTCTTT. This rearrangement joins TRBV28 to TRBJ1-1, with a possible D match to TRBD1 (5 bases). Germline assignment: CDR1 MDHEN and CDR2 SYDVKM. Trimming took off 5 bases at V and 0 bases at J, with 16 bases between the two ends. The CDR3 consists of 16 residues. Combining the CDR3 with reference TRBV28 and TRBJ1-1 gives the whole variable domain DVKVTQSSRYLVKRTGEKVFLECVQDMDHENMFWYRQDPGLGLRLIYFSYDVKMKEKGDIPEGYSVSREKKERFSLILESASTNQTSMYLCASSPPTARLNTEAFFGQGTRLTVV.

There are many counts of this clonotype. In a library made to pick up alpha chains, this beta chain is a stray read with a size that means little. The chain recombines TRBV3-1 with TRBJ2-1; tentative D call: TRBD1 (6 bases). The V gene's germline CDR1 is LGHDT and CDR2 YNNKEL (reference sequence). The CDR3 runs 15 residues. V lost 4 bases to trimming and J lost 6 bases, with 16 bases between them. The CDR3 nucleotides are TGTGCCAGCAGCCCGAGGCGGACAGAAGGCAATGAGCAGTTCTTC. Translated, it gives CASSPRRTEGNEQFF.

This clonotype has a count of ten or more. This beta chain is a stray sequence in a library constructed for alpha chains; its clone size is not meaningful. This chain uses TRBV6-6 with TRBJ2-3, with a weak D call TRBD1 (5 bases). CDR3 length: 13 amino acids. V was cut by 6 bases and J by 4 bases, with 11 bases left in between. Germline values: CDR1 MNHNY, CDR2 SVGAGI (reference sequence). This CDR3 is CASRIDSSDTQYF. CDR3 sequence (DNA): TGTGCCAGCAGAATAGACAGCTCAGATACGCAGTATTTT.

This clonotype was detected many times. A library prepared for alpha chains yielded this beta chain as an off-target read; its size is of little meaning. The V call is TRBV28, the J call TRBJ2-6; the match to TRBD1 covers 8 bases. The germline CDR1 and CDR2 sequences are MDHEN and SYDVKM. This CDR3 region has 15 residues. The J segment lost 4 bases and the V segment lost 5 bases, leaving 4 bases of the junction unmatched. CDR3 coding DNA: TGTGCCAGCAGTGCCCAGGGGGCAGGGGCCAACGTCCTGACTTTC. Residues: CASSAQGAGANVLTF.

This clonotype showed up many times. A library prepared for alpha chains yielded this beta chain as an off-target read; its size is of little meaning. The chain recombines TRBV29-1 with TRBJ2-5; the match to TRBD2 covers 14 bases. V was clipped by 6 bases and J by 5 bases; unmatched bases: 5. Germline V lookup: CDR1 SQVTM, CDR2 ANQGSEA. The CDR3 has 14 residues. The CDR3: CSVVGLAGVETQYF. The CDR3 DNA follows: TGCAGCGTAGTGGGACTAGCGGGAGTGGAGACCCAGTACTTC. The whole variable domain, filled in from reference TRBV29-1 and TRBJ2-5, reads SAVISQKPSRDICQRGTSLTIQCQVDSQVTMMFWYRQQPGQSLTLIATANQGSEATYESGFVIDKFPISRPNLTFSTLTVSNMSPEDSSIYLCSVVGLAGVETQYFGPGTRLLVL.

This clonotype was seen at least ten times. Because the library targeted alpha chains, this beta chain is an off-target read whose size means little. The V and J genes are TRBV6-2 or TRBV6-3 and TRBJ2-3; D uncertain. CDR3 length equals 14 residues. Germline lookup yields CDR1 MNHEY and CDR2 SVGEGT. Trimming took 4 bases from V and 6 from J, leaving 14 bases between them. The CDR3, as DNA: TGTGCCAGCAGTTCGAACCCGGTGTGGGATACGCAGTATTTT. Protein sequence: CASSSNPVWDTQYF.

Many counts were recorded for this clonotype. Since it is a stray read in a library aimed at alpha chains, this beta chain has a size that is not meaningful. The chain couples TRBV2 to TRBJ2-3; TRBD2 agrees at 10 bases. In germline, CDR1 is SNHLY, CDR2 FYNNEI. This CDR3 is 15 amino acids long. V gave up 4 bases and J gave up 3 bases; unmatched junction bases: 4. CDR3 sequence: CASSGEGLATDTQYF. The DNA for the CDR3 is TGTGCCAGCAGTGGTGAGGGACTAGCGACAGATACGCAGTATTTT.

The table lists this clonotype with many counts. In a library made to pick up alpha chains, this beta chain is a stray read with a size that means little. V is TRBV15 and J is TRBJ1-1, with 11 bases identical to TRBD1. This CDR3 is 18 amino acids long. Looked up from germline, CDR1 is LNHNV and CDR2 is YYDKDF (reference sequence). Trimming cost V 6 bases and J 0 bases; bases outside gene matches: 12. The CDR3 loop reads CATRDRGPAGVLNTEAFF. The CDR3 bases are TGTGCCACCAGGGACAGGGGGCCAGCCGGGGTTTTGAACACTGAAGCTTTCTTT.

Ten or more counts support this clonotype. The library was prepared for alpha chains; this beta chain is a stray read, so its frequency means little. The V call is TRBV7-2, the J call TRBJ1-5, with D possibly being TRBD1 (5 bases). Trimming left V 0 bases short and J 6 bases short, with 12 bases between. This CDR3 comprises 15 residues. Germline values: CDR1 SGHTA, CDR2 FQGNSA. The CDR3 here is CASSLAGALGQPQHF. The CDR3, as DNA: TGTGCCAGCAGCTTAGCAGGGGCGCTCGGTCAGCCCCAGCATTTT.

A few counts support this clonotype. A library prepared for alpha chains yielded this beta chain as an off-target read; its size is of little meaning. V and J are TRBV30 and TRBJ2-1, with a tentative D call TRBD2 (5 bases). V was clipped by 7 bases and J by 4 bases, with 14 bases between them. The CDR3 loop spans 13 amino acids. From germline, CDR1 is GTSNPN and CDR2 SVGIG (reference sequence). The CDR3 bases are TGTGCCTCCAACCGGGATAGATACAATGAGCAGTTCTTC. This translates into CASNRDRYNEQFF.

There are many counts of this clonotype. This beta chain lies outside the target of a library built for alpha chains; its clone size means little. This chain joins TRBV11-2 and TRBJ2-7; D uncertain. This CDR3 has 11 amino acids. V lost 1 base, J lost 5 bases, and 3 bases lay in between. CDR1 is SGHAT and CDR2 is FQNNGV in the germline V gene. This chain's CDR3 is CASSLGHEQYF. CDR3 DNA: TGTGCCAGCAGCTTAGGCCACGAGCAGTACTTC.

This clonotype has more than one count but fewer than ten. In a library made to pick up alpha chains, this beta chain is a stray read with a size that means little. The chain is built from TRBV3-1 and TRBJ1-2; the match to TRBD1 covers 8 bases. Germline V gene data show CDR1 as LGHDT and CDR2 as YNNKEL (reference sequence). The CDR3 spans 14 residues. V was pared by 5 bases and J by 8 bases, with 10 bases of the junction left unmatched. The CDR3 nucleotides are TGTGCCAGCAGCTCGGGACAGGTGATAGGCGGCTACACCTTC. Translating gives CASSSGQVIGGYTF.

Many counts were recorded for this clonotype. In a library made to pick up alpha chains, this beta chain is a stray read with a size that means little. CDR3 protein: CASVLAGGNEQFF. DNA of the CDR3: TGTGCCAGCGTGTTGGCGGGAGGCAATGAGCAGTTCTTC. The V and J genes are TRBV6-6 and TRBJ2-1; 8 positions agree with TRBD2. The CDR3 loop spans 13 amino acids. V lost 8 bases, J lost 6 bases, and 6 bases stayed unmatched. Germline V gene lookup returns CDR1 MNHNY and CDR2 SVGAGI (reference sequence).

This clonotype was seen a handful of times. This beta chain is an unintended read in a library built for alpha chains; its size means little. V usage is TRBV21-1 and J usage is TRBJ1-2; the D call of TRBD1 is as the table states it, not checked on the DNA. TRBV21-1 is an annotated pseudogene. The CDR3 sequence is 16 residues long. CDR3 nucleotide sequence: TGTGCCAGCAGCCAAGATCGGGCAGGTGAAATCTATGGCTACACCTTC. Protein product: CASSQDRAGEIYGYTF.

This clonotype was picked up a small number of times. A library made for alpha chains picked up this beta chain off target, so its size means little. The CDR3 DNA reads as TGTGCCAGTAGTATACATCGGACCCACCAAGAGACCCAGTACTTC. Amino acids: CASSIHRTHQETQYF. The J gene is TRBJ2-5, the V gene TRBV19, with no clear D. CDR1 LNHDA and CDR2 SQIVND come from the germline V gene (reference sequence). V was trimmed by 2 bases and J by 0 bases, leaving 10 bases between them. The length of the CDR3 is 15 residues.

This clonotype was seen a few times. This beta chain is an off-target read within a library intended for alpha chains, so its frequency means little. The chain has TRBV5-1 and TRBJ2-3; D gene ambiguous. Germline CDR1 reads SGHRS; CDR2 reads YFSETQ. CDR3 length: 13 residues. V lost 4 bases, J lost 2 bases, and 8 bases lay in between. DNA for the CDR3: TGCGCCAGCAGCCCCGAAATCACAGATACGCAGTATTTT. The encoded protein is CASSPEITDTQYF.